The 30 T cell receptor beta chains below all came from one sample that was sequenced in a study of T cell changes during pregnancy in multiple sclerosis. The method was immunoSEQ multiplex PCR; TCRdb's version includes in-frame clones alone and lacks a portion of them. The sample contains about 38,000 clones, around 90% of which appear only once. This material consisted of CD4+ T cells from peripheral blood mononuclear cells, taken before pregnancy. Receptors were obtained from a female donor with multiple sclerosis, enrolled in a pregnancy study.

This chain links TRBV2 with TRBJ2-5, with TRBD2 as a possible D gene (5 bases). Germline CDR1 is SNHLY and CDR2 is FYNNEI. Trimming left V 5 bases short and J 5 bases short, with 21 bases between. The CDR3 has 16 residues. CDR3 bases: TGTGCCAGCAGTACTACCGGACGGGGAAGGATGGAGACCCAGTACTTC. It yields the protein CASSTTGRGRMETQYF. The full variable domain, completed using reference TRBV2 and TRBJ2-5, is EPEVTQTPSHQVTQMGQEVILRCVPISNHLYFYWYRQILGQKVEFLVSFYNNEISEKSEIFDDQFSVERPDGSNFTLKIRSTKLEDSAMYFCASSTTGRGRMETQYFGPGTRLLVL.

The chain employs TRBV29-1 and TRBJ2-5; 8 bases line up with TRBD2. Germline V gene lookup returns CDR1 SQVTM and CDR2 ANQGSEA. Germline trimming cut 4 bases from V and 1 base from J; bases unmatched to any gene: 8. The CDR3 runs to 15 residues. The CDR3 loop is CSVVGAGGPQETQYF. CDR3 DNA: TGCAGCGTTGTCGGGGCGGGGGGTCCCCAAGAGACCCAGTACTTC. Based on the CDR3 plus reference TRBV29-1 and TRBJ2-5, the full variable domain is SAVISQKPSRDICQRGTSLTIQCQVDSQVTMMFWYRQQPGQSLTLIATANQGSEATYESGFVIDKFPISRPNLTFSTLTVSNMSPEDSSIYLCSVVGAGGPQETQYFGPGTRLLVL.

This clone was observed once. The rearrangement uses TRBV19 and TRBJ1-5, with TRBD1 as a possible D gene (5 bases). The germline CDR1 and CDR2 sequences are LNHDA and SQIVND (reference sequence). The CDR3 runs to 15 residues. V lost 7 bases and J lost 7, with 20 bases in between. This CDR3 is CASTDYFRVGQPQHF. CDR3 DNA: TGTGCCAGTACTGATTATTTCAGGGTAGGGCAGCCCCAGCATTTT.

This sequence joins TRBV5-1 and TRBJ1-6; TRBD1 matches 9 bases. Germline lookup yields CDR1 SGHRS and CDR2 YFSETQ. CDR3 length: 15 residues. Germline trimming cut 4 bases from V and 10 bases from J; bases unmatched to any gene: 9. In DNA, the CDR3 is TGCGCCAGCAGCGCCCGGACAGGGGAGGACTCACCCCTCCACTTT. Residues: CASSARTGEDSPLHF. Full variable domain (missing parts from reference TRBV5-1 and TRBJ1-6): KAGVTQTPRYLIKTRGQQVTLSCSPISGHRSVSWYQQTPGQGLQFLFEYFSETQRNKGNFPGRFSGRQFSNSRSEMNVSTLELGDSALYLCASSARTGEDSPLHFGNGTRLTVT.

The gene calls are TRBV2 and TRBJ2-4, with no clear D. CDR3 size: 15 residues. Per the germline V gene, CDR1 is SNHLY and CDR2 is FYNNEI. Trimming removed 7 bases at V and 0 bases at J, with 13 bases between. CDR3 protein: CASNIQYLAKNIQYF. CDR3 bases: TGTGCCAGCAACATCCAATACCTAGCCAAAAACATTCAGTACTTC.

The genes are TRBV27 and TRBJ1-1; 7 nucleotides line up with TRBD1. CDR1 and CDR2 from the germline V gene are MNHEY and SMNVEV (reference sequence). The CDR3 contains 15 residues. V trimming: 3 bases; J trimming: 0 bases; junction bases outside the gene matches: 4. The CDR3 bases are TGTGCCAGCAGTTTGGCGGACAGGTTGAACACTGAAGCTTTCTTT. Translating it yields CASSLADRLNTEAFF.

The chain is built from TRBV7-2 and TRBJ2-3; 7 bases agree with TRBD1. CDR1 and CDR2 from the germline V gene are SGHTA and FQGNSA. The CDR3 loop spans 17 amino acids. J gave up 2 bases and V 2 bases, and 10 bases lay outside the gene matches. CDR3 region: CASSLPLTGSPTDTQYF. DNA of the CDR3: TGTGCCAGCAGCTTACCGCTGACAGGGAGCCCCACAGATACGCAGTATTTT. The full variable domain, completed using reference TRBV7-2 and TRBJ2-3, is GAGVSQSPSNKVTEKGKDVELRCDPISGHTALYWYRQSLGQGLEFLIYFQGNSAPDKSGLPSDRFSAERTGGSVSTLTIQRTQQEDSAVYLCASSLPLTGSPTDTQYFGPGTRLTVL.

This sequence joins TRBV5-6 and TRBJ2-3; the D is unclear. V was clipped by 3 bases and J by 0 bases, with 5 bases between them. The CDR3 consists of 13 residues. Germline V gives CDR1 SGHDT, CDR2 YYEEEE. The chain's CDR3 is CASSSGSTDTQYF. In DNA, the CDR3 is TGTGCCAGCAGCTCTGGCAGCACAGATACGCAGTATTTT.

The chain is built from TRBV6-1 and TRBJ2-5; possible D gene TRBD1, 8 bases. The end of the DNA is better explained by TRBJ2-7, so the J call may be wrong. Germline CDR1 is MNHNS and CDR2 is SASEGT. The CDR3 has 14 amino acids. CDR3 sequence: CASKGGTGAYEQYF. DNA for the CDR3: TGTGCCAGCAAGGGGGGGACAGGTGCGTACGAGCAGTACTTC.

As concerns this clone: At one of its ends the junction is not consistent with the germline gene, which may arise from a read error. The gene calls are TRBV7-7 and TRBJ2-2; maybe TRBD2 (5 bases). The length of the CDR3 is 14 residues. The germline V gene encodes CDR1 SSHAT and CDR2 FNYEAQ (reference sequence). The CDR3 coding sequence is TGTGCTAGCAGCTTAGAGCGGATCGCCGGGGAGCTGTTTTTT. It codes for CASSLERIAGELFF.

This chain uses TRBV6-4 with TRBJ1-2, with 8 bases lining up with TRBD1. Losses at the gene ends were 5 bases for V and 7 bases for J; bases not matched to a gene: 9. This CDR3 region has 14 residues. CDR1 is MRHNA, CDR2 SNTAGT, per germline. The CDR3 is CASSSDRASGGYTF. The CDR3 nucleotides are TGTGCCAGCAGTTCGGACAGGGCTTCTGGTGGCTACACCTTC.

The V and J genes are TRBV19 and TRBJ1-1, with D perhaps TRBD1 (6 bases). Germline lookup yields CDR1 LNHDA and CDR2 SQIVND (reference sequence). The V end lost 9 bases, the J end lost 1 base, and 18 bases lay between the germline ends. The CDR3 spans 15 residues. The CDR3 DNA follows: TGTGCCAGCAAATCCTCCCCGGGACAGAACACTGAAGCTTTCTTT. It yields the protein CASKSSPGQNTEAFF. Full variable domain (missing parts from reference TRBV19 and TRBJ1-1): DGGITQSPKYLFRKEGQNVTLSCEQNLNHDAMYWYRQDPGQGLRLIYYSQIVNDFQKGDIAEGYSVSREKKESFPLTVTSAQKNPTAFYLCASKSSPGQNTEAFFGQGTRLTVV.

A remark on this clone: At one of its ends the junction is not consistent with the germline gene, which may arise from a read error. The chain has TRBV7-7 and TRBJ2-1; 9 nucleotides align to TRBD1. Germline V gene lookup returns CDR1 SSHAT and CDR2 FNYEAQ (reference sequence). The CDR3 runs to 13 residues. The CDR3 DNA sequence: TGTGCTAGCAGCTTAGACAGGGGGAATGAGCAGTTCTTC. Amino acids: CASSLDRGNEQFF.

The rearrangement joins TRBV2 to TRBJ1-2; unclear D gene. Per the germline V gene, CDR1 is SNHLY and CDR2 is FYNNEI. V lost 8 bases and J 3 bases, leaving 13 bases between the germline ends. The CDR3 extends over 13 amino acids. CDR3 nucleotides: TGTGCCAGCGGTGGAGACACCGACTATGGCTACACCTTC. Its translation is CASGGDTDYGYTF.

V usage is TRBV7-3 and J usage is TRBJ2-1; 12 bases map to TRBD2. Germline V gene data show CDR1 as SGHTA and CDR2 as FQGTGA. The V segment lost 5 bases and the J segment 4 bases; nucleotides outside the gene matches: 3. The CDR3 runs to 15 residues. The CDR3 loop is CASSPLAGGYNEQFF. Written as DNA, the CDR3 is TGTGCCAGCAGCCCTCTAGCGGGGGGGTACAATGAGCAGTTCTTC.

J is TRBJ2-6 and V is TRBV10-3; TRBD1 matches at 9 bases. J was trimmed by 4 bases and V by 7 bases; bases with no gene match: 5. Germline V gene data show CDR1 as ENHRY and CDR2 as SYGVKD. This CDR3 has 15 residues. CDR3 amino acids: CAINPDRGGANVLTF. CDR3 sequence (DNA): TGTGCCATCAACCCTGACAGGGGGGGGGCCAACGTCCTGACTTTC.

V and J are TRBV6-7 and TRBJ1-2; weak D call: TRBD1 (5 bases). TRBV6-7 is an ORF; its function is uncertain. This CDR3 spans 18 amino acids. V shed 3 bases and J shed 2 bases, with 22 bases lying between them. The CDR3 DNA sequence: TGTGCCAGCAGTTATTACTATGGCTGGAGCAGGGAAAACTATGGCTACACCTTC. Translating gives CASSYYYGWSRENYGYTF.

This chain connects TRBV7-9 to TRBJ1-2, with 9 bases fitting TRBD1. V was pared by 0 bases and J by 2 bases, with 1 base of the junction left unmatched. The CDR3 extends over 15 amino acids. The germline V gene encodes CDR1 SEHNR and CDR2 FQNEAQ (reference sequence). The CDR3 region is CASSLAGQGNYGYTF. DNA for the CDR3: TGTGCCAGCAGCTTAGCAGGACAGGGGAACTATGGCTACACCTTC.

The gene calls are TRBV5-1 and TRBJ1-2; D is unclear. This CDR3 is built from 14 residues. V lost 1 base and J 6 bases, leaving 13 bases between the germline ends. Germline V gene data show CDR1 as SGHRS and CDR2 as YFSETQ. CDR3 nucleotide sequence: TGCGCCAGCAGCTTGTTTGCAAGAGGTAATGGCTACACCTTC. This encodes CASSLFARGNGYTF.

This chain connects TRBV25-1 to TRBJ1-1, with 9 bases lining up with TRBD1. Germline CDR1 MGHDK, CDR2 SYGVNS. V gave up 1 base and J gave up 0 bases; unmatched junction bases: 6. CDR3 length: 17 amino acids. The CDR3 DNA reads TGTGCCAGCAGTGAATCAGGGACAGGGTACATGAACACTGAAGCTTTCTTT. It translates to CASSESGTGYMNTEAFF.

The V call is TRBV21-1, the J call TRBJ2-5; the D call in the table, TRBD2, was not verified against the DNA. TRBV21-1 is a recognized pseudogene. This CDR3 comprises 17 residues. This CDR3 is CASSKVMDYTVEKTQYF. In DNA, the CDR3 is TGTGCCAGCAGCAAAGTCATGGACTATACGGTCGAGAAGACCCAGTACTTC.

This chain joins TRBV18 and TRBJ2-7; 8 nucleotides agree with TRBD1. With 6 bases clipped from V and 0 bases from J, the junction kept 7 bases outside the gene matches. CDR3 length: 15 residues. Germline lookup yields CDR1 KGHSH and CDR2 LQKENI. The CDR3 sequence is CASSPTGDSSYEQYF. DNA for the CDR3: TGTGCCAGCTCCCCGACAGGGGATAGCTCCTACGAGCAGTACTTC.

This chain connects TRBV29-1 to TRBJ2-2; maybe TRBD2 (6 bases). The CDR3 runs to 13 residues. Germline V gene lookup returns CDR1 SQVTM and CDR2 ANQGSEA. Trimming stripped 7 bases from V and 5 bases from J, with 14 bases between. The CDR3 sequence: CSASGGSTGELFF. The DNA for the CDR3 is TGCAGCGCTAGTGGGGGGTCGACCGGGGAGCTGTTTTTT.

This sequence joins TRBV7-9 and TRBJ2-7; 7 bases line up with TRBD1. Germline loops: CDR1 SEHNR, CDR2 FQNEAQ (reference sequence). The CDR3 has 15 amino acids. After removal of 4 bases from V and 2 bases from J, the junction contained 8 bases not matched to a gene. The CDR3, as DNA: TGTGCCAGCAGCTCCCACCGGGACAGACCCTACGAGCAGTACTTC. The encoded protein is CASSSHRDRPYEQYF.

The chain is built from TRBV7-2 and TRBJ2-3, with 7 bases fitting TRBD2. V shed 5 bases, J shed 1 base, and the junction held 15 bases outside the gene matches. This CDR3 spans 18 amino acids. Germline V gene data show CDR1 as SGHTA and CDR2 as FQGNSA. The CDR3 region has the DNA TGTGCCAGCAGCCCCCTTTTAGGCCTAAGCGGGGGCACAGATACGCAGTATTTT. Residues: CASSPLLGLSGGTDTQYF. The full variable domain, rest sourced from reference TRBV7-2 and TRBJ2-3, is GAGVSQSPSNKVTEKGKDVELRCDPISGHTALYWYRQSLGQGLEFLIYFQGNSAPDKSGLPSDRFSAERTGGSVSTLTIQRTQQEDSAVYLCASSPLLGLSGGTDTQYFGPGTRLTVL.

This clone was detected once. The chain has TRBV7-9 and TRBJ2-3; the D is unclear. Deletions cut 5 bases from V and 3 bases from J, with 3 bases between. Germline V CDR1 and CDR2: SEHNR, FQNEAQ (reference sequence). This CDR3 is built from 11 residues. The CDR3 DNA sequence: TGTGCCAGCAGCCAAACAGATACGCAGTATTTT. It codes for CASSQTDTQYF.

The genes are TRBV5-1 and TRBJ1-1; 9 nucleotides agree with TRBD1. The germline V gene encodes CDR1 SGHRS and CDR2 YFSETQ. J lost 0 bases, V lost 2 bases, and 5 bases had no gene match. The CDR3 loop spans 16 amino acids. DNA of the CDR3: TGCGCCAGCAGCTTCGCGGGACAGGGCATGAACACTGAAGCTTTCTTT. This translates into CASSFAGQGMNTEAFF.

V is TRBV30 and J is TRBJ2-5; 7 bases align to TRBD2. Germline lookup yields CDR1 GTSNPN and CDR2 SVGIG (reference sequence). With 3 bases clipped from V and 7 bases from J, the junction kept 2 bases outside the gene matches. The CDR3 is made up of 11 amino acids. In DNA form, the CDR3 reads TGTGCCTGGAGCTGGGAGGGGACCCAGTACTTC. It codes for CAWSWEGTQYF.

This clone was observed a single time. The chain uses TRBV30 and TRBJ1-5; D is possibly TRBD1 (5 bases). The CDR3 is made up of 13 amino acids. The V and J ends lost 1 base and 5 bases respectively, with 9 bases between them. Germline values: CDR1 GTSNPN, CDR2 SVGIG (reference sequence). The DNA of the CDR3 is TGTGCCTGGAGTGCGGGGGGGGATCAGCCCCAGCATTTT. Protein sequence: CAWSAGGDQPQHF.

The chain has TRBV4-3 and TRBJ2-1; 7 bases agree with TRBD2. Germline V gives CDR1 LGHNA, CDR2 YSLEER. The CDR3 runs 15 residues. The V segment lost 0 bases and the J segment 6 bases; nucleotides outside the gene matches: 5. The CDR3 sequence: CASSQDWSGGNEQFF. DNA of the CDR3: TGCGCCAGCAGCCAAGATTGGTCGGGGGGCAATGAGCAGTTCTTC.